The 8 T cell receptor beta chains below come from one sample, sequenced in a study of blood T cells in healthy people across ages. Through a sample-barcoded 5' primer and a J-beta primer mix, a second PCR was run for roughly 7 to 12 cycles. TCRdb redid the calling of the 5' RACE reads with MiXCR, one entry per CDR3 protein. The sample contains some 760,000 distinct CDR3 sequences, around a quarter of which appear only once. These records were also assigned to another study, of T cells of mothers and their children.

The sequenced material came from blood. The receptors shown here come from a boy aged 5-17 years in good health.

This clonotype was recorded a few times. The rearrangement uses TRBV10-3 and TRBJ2-5; 10 nucleotides match TRBD2. The CDR3 contains 14 residues. Germline CDR1 reads ENHRY; CDR2 reads SYGVKD. The V and J ends lost 7 bases and 2 bases, in that order; junction bases with no gene match: 4. The CDR3 region is CAINQRGGQETQYF. The CDR3 DNA follows: TGTGCCATCAACCAGCGGGGGGGACAAGAGACCCAGTACTTC.

V and J are TRBV29-1 and TRBJ2-5; TRBD2 matches 12 bases. The CDR3 is made up of 14 amino acids. V lost 8 bases to trimming and J lost 1 base; unmatched junction nucleotides: 5. CDR1 is SQVTM and CDR2 is ANQGSEA in the germline V gene. This chain's CDR3 is CSIGTSGLQETQYF. DNA for the CDR3: TGCAGCATAGGGACTAGCGGGCTCCAAGAGACCCAGTACTTC.

This clonotype was detected only once. V usage is TRBV7-2 and J usage is TRBJ1-3; TRBD1 aligns across 8 bases. The CDR3 has 16 residues. Germline-derived CDR1 and CDR2 are SGHTA and FQGNSA. Unmatched junction bases numbered 5, after V lost 4 bases and J lost 0 bases. CDR3 amino acids: CASSSRQGASGNTIYF. In DNA form, the CDR3 reads TGTGCCAGCAGCTCCCGGCAGGGGGCCTCTGGAAACACCATATATTTT. The full variable domain, rest sourced from reference TRBV7-2 and TRBJ1-3, is GAGVSQSPSNKVTEKGKDVELRCDPISGHTALYWYRQSLGQGLEFLIYFQGNSAPDKSGLPSDRFSAERTGGSVSTLTIQRTQQEDSAVYLCASSSRQGASGNTIYFGEGSWLTVV.

Points on this clonotype: One end of the junction is discordant with germline, which a read error may explain. The gene calls are TRBV28 and TRBJ2-7; D may be TRBD1 (6 bases). The germline V gene encodes CDR1 MDHEN and CDR2 SYDVKM. The CDR3 has 15 residues. This chain's CDR3 is CTSSKTGTKGYEQYF. The CDR3 DNA sequence: TGTACCAGCAGCAAAACCGGGACAAAAGGGTACGAGCAGTACTTC.

This clonotype was recorded many times. The chain links TRBV27 to TRBJ2-5; TRBD2 is a possible D gene (6 bases). Between the trimmed V and J ends, which lost 0 bases and 5 bases, there was a span of 13 bases. The CDR3 runs 15 residues. Germline V gene lookup returns CDR1 MNHEY and CDR2 SMNVEV (reference sequence). CDR3 sequence reads: CASSLSGTGGETQYF. The CDR3 DNA is TGTGCCAGCAGTTTATCGGGGACTGGCGGGGAGACCCAGTACTTC.

The gene calls are TRBV12-3 or TRBV12-4 and TRBJ2-5; the D call may be TRBD1 or TRBD2 (5 bases each). This CDR3 comprises 12 residues. V lost 5 bases, J lost 8 bases, and 12 bases lay in between. CDR3 residues: CASSNLGDTQYF. As DNA, the CDR3 is TGTGCCAGCAGTAACCTAGGGGACACCCAGTACTTC.

This clonotype appeared many times. The V call is TRBV7-9, the J call TRBJ2-7, with D uncertain. Deletions cut 5 bases from V and 1 base from J, with 9 bases between. Germline V gives CDR1 SEHNR, CDR2 FQNEAQ (reference sequence). This CDR3 has 13 residues. The DNA for the CDR3 is TGTGCCAGCAGCCCCCGACTGTCCTACGAGCAGTACTTC. Amino acids: CASSPRLSYEQYF.

This rearrangement joins TRBV6-2 or TRBV6-3 to TRBJ2-2, with 10 bases matching TRBD2. The V segment lost 5 bases and the J segment 5 bases; nucleotides outside the gene matches: 8. Germline V gives CDR1 MNHEY, CDR2 SVGEGT. CDR3 size: 16 residues. The DNA of the CDR3 is TGTGCCAGCAGTCCTTCCCCAGCGGGAGGGACCGGGGAGCTGTTTTTT. As protein: CASSPSPAGGTGELFF.